Shown below are 23 T cell receptor beta chains from a single sample sequenced in a study of T cell repertoires in cytomegalovirus infection. TCRdb processed the reads anew with MiXCR; each CDR3 protein has one entry. The sample shows about 310,000 distinct CDR3 sequences, 20% to 25% of them seen only once. Antigens for these TCRs are unknown. Material: cultured PBMCs, obtained from culture after CMV antigen stimulation. The receptor set was obtained from a human donor in good health (CMV status not recorded). Some clones in this sample may be carry-over from other donors' samples.

The J gene is TRBJ2-7, the V gene TRBV10-3; D possibly corresponds to TRBD2 (5 bases). Germline loops: CDR1 ENHRY, CDR2 SYGVKD. This CDR3 region has 13 residues. Trimming removed 6 bases from V and 4 bases from J, with 13 bases in between. The chain's CDR3 is CAISLGREYEQYV. Written as DNA, the CDR3 is TGTGCCATCAGCCTCGGACGGGAATACGAGCAGTACGTC.

This clonotype was detected only a few times. The chain is built from TRBV20-1 and TRBJ2-3; D gene unclear. The germline CDR1 and CDR2 sequences are DFQATT and SNEGSKA (reference sequence). This CDR3 is built from 11 residues. V lost 6 bases, J lost 6 bases, and 10 bases lay in between. The CDR3 spells CSAVGEDTQYF. The CDR3 nucleotides read TGCAGTGCGGTAGGCGAGGATACGCAGTATTTT.

This chain links TRBV19 with TRBJ2-5; TRBD2 is a possible D gene (7 bases). The CDR3 consists of 12 residues. Germline values: CDR1 LNHDA, CDR2 SQIVND (reference sequence). Trimming cost V 10 bases and J 5 bases, with 14 bases left between them. In DNA form, the CDR3 reads TGTGCCACCTTAAGGGGGGGGGAGACCCAGTACTTC. This encodes CATLRGGETQYF.

The CDR3 sequence: CATSRDTSGFFTDTQYF. The CDR3 DNA reads TGTGCCACCAGCAGAGATACTAGCGGCTTCTTCACAGATACGCAGTATTTT. The chain couples TRBV15 to TRBJ2-3, with 8 nucleotides matching TRBD2. Losses at the gene ends were 0 bases for V and 2 bases for J; bases not matched to a gene: 7. Germline V gene lookup returns CDR1 LNHNV and CDR2 YYDKDF (reference sequence). There are 17 residues in the CDR3. Full variable domain (remainder filled in from reference TRBV15 and TRBJ2-3): DAMVIQNPRYQVTQFGKPVTLSCSQTLNHNVMYWYQQKSSQAPKLLFHYYDKDFNNEADTPDNFQSRRPNTSFCFLDIRSPGLGDTAMYLCATSRDTSGFFTDTQYFGPGTRLTVL.

The chain has TRBV19 and TRBJ1-1, with TRBD1 identical over 7 bases. The CDR3 has 16 residues. V trimming: 5 bases; J trimming: 4 bases; junction bases outside the gene matches: 13. Germline assignment: CDR1 LNHDA and CDR2 SQIVND (reference sequence). Here the CDR3 reads CASSFRQGSIGTEAFF. The CDR3 region has the DNA TGTGCCAGTAGTTTCCGACAGGGTAGTATCGGCACTGAAGCTTTCTTT. The full variable domain, in which reference TRBV19 and TRBJ1-1 provide the parts outside the CDR3, is DGGITQSPKYLFRKEGQNVTLSCEQNLNHDAMYWYRQDPGQGLRLIYYSQIVNDFQKGDIAEGYSVSREKKESFPLTVTSAQKNPTAFYLCASSFRQGSIGTEAFFGQGTRLTVV.

The gene calls are TRBV12-3 or TRBV12-4 and TRBJ2-5, with a possible D match to TRBD1 (6 bases). Trimming took off 4 bases at V and 1 base at J, with 25 bases between the two ends. The CDR3 loop spans 19 amino acids. CDR3 sequence: CASSSSLVVDRRIQETQYF. DNA for the CDR3: TGTGCCAGCAGTTCCTCCCTGGTCGTCGACAGGCGCATCCAAGAGACCCAGTACTTC.

This clonotype has just a few counts. The CDR3 region has the DNA TGTGCCAGCAGTCCCCTTCTCCACTCTGGAAACACCATATATTTT. This translates into CASSPLLHSGNTIYF. The chain is built from TRBV27 and TRBJ1-3; D unclear. The CDR3 totals 15 residues. Germline V gene data show CDR1 as MNHEY and CDR2 as SMNVEV (reference sequence). V was shortened by 5 bases and J by 0 bases, with 11 bases between the two germline ends.

This clonotype has a handful of counts. The chain uses TRBV10-3 and TRBJ1-5; D gene ambiguous. Germline CDR1 is ENHRY and CDR2 is SYGVKD. Trimming removed 2 bases at V and 6 bases at J, with 11 bases between. The CDR3 is 14 amino acids. The CDR3: CAISEEGQGQPQHF. CDR3 coding DNA: TGTGCCATCAGTGAGGAGGGTCAAGGTCAGCCCCAGCATTTT.

This clonotype showed up just a few times. The J gene is TRBJ2-1, the V gene TRBV20-1, with unresolved D. CDR1 DFQATT and CDR2 SNEGSKA come from the germline V gene (reference sequence). The CDR3 spans 14 residues. V shed 2 bases and J shed 3 bases, with 11 bases lying between them. CDR3 loop: CSARSLGGYNEQFF. CDR3 DNA: TGCAGTGCTAGAAGTCTAGGCGGCTACAATGAGCAGTTCTTC.

This clonotype was seen at least ten times. The chain's CDR3 is CASSFQGFSIETQYF. In nucleotides, the CDR3 is TGTGCCAGCAGCTTCCAAGGGTTTTCAATAGAGACCCAGTACTTC. The genes are TRBV7-2 and TRBJ2-5; D is uncertain. The germline V gene encodes CDR1 SGHTA and CDR2 FQGNSA. This CDR3 has 15 amino acids. Trimming removed 3 bases from V and 4 bases from J, with 15 bases in between.

In its sample, this clonotype was seen a few times. The chain recombines TRBV12-3 or TRBV12-4 with TRBJ2-2; D ambiguous. The V end lost 0 bases, the J end lost 5 bases, and 7 bases lay between the germline ends. The CDR3 is 14 residues long. CDR3 sequence: CASSLARRTGELFF. CDR3 nucleotides: TGTGCCAGCAGTTTAGCGCGGCGTACCGGGGAGCTGTTTTTT.

This clonotype occurred a few times. The chain combines TRBV12-3 or TRBV12-4 with TRBJ1-1, with D possibly TRBD1 on 6 matching bases. CDR3 size: 14 residues. The V end was cut by 8 bases, the J end by 1 base, with 14 bases between. DNA of the CDR3: TGTGCCAGCGTATATACAGGGAGGAACACTGAAGCTTTCTTT. Protein: CASVYTGRNTEAFF.

The V and J genes are TRBV18 and TRBJ2-5; a possible D gene is TRBD2 (6 bases). Trimming removed 4 bases at V and 7 bases at J, with 19 bases between. Germline CDR1 KGHSH, CDR2 LQKENI. The CDR3 is 15 residues long. The CDR3 spells CASSLQHGGRWTQYF. In DNA form, the CDR3 reads TGTGCCAGCTCACTCCAGCACGGGGGACGCTGGACCCAGTACTTC.

Worth noting for this clonotype: One end of the junction does not line up with germline, which may come from a read error. The gene calls are TRBV7-6 and TRBJ1-6, with 7 positions matching TRBD1. Germline V lookup: CDR1 SGHVS, CDR2 FNYEAQ. The CDR3 consists of 15 residues. Written as DNA, the CDR3 is TGTGCCAGCAGCCCAAGACAGGGAGGGAATTCACCCCCCCACTTT. Its protein is CASSPRQGGNSPPHF.

This rearrangement joins TRBV20-1 to TRBJ2-1; 8 bases are shared with TRBD2. Trimming took 5 bases from V and 10 from J; bases not matched to a gene: 16. The germline V gene has CDR1 DFQATT and CDR2 SNEGSKA (reference sequence). The CDR3 is 15 amino acids. In DNA, the CDR3 is TGCAGTGCTCTCACAGCTTCCCGCGGACTAGCCGAGCAGTTCTTC. Protein product: CSALTASRGLAEQFF.

This chain joins TRBV2 and TRBJ2-3; 8 nucleotides align to TRBD1. There are 14 residues in the CDR3. Germline CDR1 is SNHLY and CDR2 is FYNNEI. V gave up 3 bases and J gave up 6 bases; unmatched junction bases: 5. The chain's CDR3 is CASSERQGKDTQYF. The CDR3, as DNA: TGTGCCAGCAGTGAGAGACAGGGGAAGGATACGCAGTATTTT.

The rearrangement uses TRBV27 and TRBJ1-1; 8 bases agree with TRBD1. Trimming took 3 bases from V and 3 from J; bases not matched to a gene: 6. This CDR3 spans 15 amino acids. Germline assignment: CDR1 MNHEY and CDR2 SMNVEV (reference sequence). The CDR3: CASSFWGQADTEAFF. The DNA for the CDR3 is TGTGCCAGCAGTTTTTGGGGACAGGCCGACACTGAAGCTTTCTTT.

The chain recombines TRBV3-1 with TRBJ1-4, with D possibly TRBD1 on 6 matching bases. The CDR3 spans 12 residues. Germline V CDR1 and CDR2: LGHDT, YNNKEL (reference sequence). The V end was cut by 6 bases, the J end by 6 bases, with 8 bases between. The CDR3 DNA reads as TGTGCCAGCAGTTACAGGGATGAAAAACTGTTTTTT. As protein: CASSYRDEKLFF. Full variable domain (missing parts from reference TRBV3-1 and TRBJ1-4): DTAVSQTPKYLVTQMGNDKSIKCEQNLGHDTMYWYKQDSKKFLKIMFSYNNKELIINETVPNRFSPKSPDKAHLNLHINSLELGDSAVYFCASSYRDEKLFFGSGTQLSVL.

On this clonotype itself: One junction end disagrees with the germline gene, perhaps due to a read error. V is TRBV9 and J is TRBJ2-3; D is perhaps TRBD1 or TRBD2 (5 bases each). Germline assignment: CDR1 SGDLS and CDR2 YYNGEE. This CDR3 has 16 amino acids. The CDR3 loop reads CASSTLPGPTPDTQYF. DNA of the CDR3: TGTGCGAGCAGCACCCTTCCGGGGCCCACTCCGGATACGCAGTATTTT.

The V call is TRBV7-9, the J call TRBJ2-5, with 8 bases lining up with TRBD2. The trim removed 5 bases at V and 5 bases at J, leaving 13 bases unmatched. Germline V gives CDR1 SEHNR, CDR2 FQNEAQ (reference sequence). The CDR3 runs to 16 residues. DNA for the CDR3: TGTGCCAGCAGCGCCGCCGGGGGGACTAGAGTGGAGACCCAGTACTTC. Protein sequence: CASSAAGGTRVETQYF.

V is TRBV7-6 and J is TRBJ1-5, with D unresolved. CDR3 length: 15 residues. V dropped 1 base and J dropped 6 bases, with 13 bases sitting between them. Germline CDR1 reads SGHVS; CDR2 reads FNYEAQ. CDR3 sequence (DNA): TGTGCCAGCAGCTTAGAGGCTATCGCGGGTCAGCCCCAGCATTTT. Translated: CASSLEAIAGQPQHF.

The chain combines TRBV7-6 with TRBJ1-4, with D perhaps TRBD1 (6 bases). Germline V gene data show CDR1 as SGHVS and CDR2 as FNYEAQ. The CDR3 extends over 12 amino acids. V was cut by 10 bases and J by 5 bases, with 11 bases left in between. CDR3 protein: CATRDKNEKLFF. The CDR3, as DNA: TGTGCCACCAGGGACAAGAATGAAAAACTGTTTTTT.

J is TRBJ2-5 and V is TRBV14; D gene uncertain. Trimming cost V 3 bases and J 4 bases, with 12 bases left between them. The CDR3 sequence is 14 residues long. Per germline, CDR1 SGHDN and CDR2 FVKESK. As DNA, the CDR3 is TGTGCCAGCAGCCACCTCTCCGAGAGAGAGACCCAGTACTTC. It codes for CASSHLSERETQYF.